A selection of T cell receptor beta chains follows, all from one sample in a study of regulatory T cells. The data were produced by immunoSEQ multiplex PCR, yet TCRdb's version contains in-frame clones alone and is incomplete. The sample contains 25,000 or so clones, more than 70% of which appear only once. Input material: conventional CD4+ T cells sorted from blood. These receptors were collected from a child under 18 with CD3G deficiency. CDR3s include the opening cysteine and the closing phenylalanine or tryptophan. A D gene is named only where the DNA matches it firmly. Size values are once, few and many counts, or a class for expanded clones, and some rows have none.

CDR3nt	CDR3aa	v_gene	d_gene	j_gene	abundance
TGTGCCAGTAGTCCAAGCTTTGGAGGCGAGCAGTACTTC	CASSPSFGGEQYF	TRBV19	.	TRBJ2-7	.
TGTGCCATCGGGGTGAACCACGAGCAGTACTTC	CAIGVNHEQYF	TRBV10-3	.	TRBJ2-7	.
TGTGCCAGTAGTATCGCGGGGAACACCGGGGAGCTGTTTTTT	CASSIAGNTGELFF	TRBV19	.	TRBJ2-2	.
TGCAGTGCTAGCGGGAGTCAAACCCAGTACTTC	CSASGSQTQYF	TRBV20-1	.	TRBJ2-5	.
TGTGCCAGCAGGCGTCCGGGACAGATTTATGGCTACACCTTC	CASRRPGQIYGYTF	TRBV28	TRBD1	TRBJ1-2	.
TGTGCCAGCAGGGGGCGGTTATTATACGAGCAGTACTTC	CASRGRLLYEQYF	TRBV6-1	.	TRBJ2-7	.
TGTGCCAGCAGTCGCGAGCAGGGACGTAGCAATCAGCCCCAGCATTTT	CASSREQGRSNQPQHF	TRBV28	.	TRBJ1-5	.
TGCGCCAGCAGCTTACTCTGGGGTGCAGATACGCAGTATTTT	CASSLLWGADTQYF	TRBV5-1	.	TRBJ2-3	.
TGTGCCAGCAGTCGACAGGGAGGGTTCTACGAGCAGTACTTC	CASSRQGGFYEQYF	TRBV6-1	.	TRBJ2-7	.
TGTGCCAGCAGCAATCATTATTCTTCCGAGCAGTTCTTC	CASSNHYSSEQFF	TRBV6-1	.	TRBJ2-1	.
TGTGCCAGCAGTGAAGCGGTCAGGAATCAGCCCCAGCATTTT	CASSEAVRNQPQHF	TRBV6-1	.	TRBJ1-5	.
TGTGCCAGTAGTATCTCCTACAGGGGAAGAGGCTACACCTTC	CASSISYRGRGYTF	TRBV19	TRBD1	TRBJ1-2	.
TGTGCCAGTAGTGGACTAGCGGGAGGAACCTCGGGCGGGGAGCTGTTTTTT	CASSGLAGGTSGGELFF	TRBV19	TRBD2	TRBJ2-2	.
TGCGCCAGCAGCTTAAACCTCCGTGGGGGTGCGCAGTTCTTC	CASSLNLRGGAQFF	TRBV5-1	.	TRBJ2-1	.
TGCGCCAGCAGCTTGGGACAGGGGGCGCGCACCGGGGAGCTGTTTTTT	CASSLGQGARTGELFF	TRBV5-1	TRBD1	TRBJ2-2	.
TGTGCCAGCTCGCGTAGACTAGCGGTTTACGAGCAGTACTTC	CASSRRLAVYEQYF	TRBV28	TRBD2	TRBJ2-7	.
TGTGCCAGCAGCTTAGGGAAGACTAGCGGGAGGGCCGACATTCAGTACTTC	CASSLGKTSGRADIQYF	TRBV7-9	TRBD2	TRBJ2-4	.
TGTGCCAGCAGTCTTGAAAGGGGGACTGAAGCTTTCTTT	CASSLERGTEAFF	TRBV28	.	TRBJ1-1	.
TGTGCCAGCAGCTGGATGGGCTACGAGCAGTACTTC	CASSWMGYEQYF	TRBV11-2	.	TRBJ2-7	.
TGCGCCAGCAGCTCCGGGACAGGAACGAACACCGGGGAGCTGTTTTTT	CASSSGTGTNTGELFF	TRBV5-1	TRBD1	TRBJ2-2	.
TGTGCCAGCAGTTACTCCACTGGGGCCAACGTCCTGACTTTC	CASSYSTGANVLTF	TRBV6-6	.	TRBJ2-6	.
TGTGCCAGCAGCCTAGGGGGACTCCGAGGGCAGCCCCAGCATTTT	CASSLGGLRGQPQHF	TRBV28	.	TRBJ1-5	.
TGCGCCAGCAAGAGACGGTGGGGCCAGGGCACAGATACGCAGTATTTT	CASKRRWGQGTDTQYF	TRBV10-2	.	TRBJ2-3	.
TGTGCCATCAGTGAGGACAGGCGCGAGCAGTACTTC	CAISEDRREQYF	TRBV10-3	.	TRBJ2-7	once
TGCGCCAGCAGTTCCGGGACAGGGGGCACTGAAGCTTTCTTT	CASSSGTGGTEAFF	TRBV5-1	TRBD1	TRBJ1-1	.
TGTGCCAGCTCAGCCCTGCGGGGTGGCGAGCAGTACTTC	CASSALRGGEQYF	TRBV18	.	TRBJ2-7	.
TGCAGTGCTCGGCAGAATGAAAAACTGTTTTTT	CSARQNEKLFF	TRBV20-1	.	TRBJ1-4	.
TGCGCCAGCAGCTTTTCCTCTACAGCGGGCGGGGAGCAGTTCTTC	CASSFSSTAGGEQFF	TRBV5-1	.	TRBJ2-1	once
TGTGCCAGCAGTGAACTATTGCCCCTCTCCTACAATGAGCAGTTCTTC	CASSELLPLSYNEQFF	TRBV6-1	.	TRBJ2-1	.
TGTGCCAGCAGCGTAGGACCCGGGACTAGCGGGGACGAGCAGTACTTC	CASSVGPGTSGDEQYF	TRBV9	TRBD2	TRBJ2-7	.
TGTGCCAGCAGTCCCCAAGACAGGTATCGCGAGCAGTACTTC	CASSPQDRYREQYF	TRBV6-1	.	TRBJ2-7	.
TGCGCCAGCAGCTTGGACGGACTAGCGGGTCTCAGACCCTACGAGCAGTACTTC	CASSLDGLAGLRPYEQYF	TRBV5-1	TRBD2	TRBJ2-7	.
TGTGCCAGCACTCTAGAGGGGGGCGGGACTGAAGCTTTCTTT	CASTLEGGGTEAFF	TRBV6-1	.	TRBJ1-1	.
TGTGCCAGCAGTTTGACAGGGGGCTATCAGCCCCAGCATTTT	CASSLTGGYQPQHF	TRBV28	TRBD1	TRBJ1-5	.
TGTGCCAGTAGTAGACTAGCGGGAGGATTGGCTAGCAATGAGCAGTTCTTC	CASSRLAGGLASNEQFF	TRBV19	TRBD2	TRBJ2-1	.
TGCGCCAGCAGCCGGACATCAGGGGGATTTGGCTACACCTTC	CASSRTSGGFGYTF	TRBV4-1	TRBD1	TRBJ1-2	.
TGTGCCAGCAGGTTAGGGAAATCCTACAATGAGCAGTTCTTC	CASRLGKSYNEQFF	TRBV6-5	.	TRBJ2-1	.
TGCGCCAGCAGCCCCAGCGGGCTAGCGGGAGGGCCTAGGGAGCAGTACTTC	CASSPSGLAGGPREQYF	TRBV5-1	TRBD2	TRBJ2-7	.
TGTGCCAGCAGTCGGTGGACTCAGGGAGGATGGGCTGAAGCTTTCTTT	CASSRWTQGGWAEAFF	TRBV28	.	TRBJ1-1	.
TGTGCCTGGAGTCAAATAGGGAGGAACACTGAAGCTTTCTTT	CAWSQIGRNTEAFF	TRBV30	.	TRBJ1-1	.
TGTGCCAGCAGCGGCTCAGCGGGAGGAGCCTACGAGCAGTACTTC	CASSGSAGGAYEQYF	TRBV6-1	TRBD2	TRBJ2-7	once
TGTGCCACCAAAGGCAGTTCCTACGAGCAGTACTTC	CATKGSSYEQYF	TRBV10-3	.	TRBJ2-7	once
TGTGCCAGCAGGCCTACAGGGTTGCCAACTGAAGCTTTCTTT	CASRPTGLPTEAFF	TRBV28	.	TRBJ1-1	.